The 28 T cell receptor beta chains below all came from one sample that was sequenced in a study of blood T cells in healthy people across ages (dated by TCRdb to the mid-2010s). Libraries were made using 5' RACE. Sequenced on an Illumina HiSeq 2500. A second PCR of 7 to 11 cycles was performed with a sample-barcoded 5' primer and a J-beta primer mix. Using fastp at Q25 and MiXCR, TCRdb reprocessed the public reads and kept productive beta chains. Every CDR3 protein is listed once, alongside the most common genes and DNA of its rows. For this sample the table gives 920,000 or so distinct CDR3 sequences, of which 35% to 55% were detected only once. The top ten clones comprise approximately 20% of the sample. Material: blood. These receptors came from an older woman in good health.

The genes are TRBV4-1 and TRBJ2-4; D may be TRBD1 or TRBD2 (5 bases each). The germline V gene encodes CDR1 MGHRA and CDR2 YSYEKL. The CDR3 has 13 amino acids. V was pared by 0 bases and J by 13 bases, with 13 bases between. CDR3 in DNA: TGCGCCAGCAGCCAAGATCGGGGACGGAAACAGTACTTC. Its translation is CASSQDRGRKQYF.

Points on this clonotype: A single base separates this from a much larger clone, so it may be a read error. The chain has TRBV7-9 and TRBJ2-3; D might be TRBD2 (6 bases). Germline loops: CDR1 SEHNR, CDR2 FQNEAQ (reference sequence). The CDR3 spans 15 residues. The chain's CDR3 is CAGSSAGSSTDTQYF. The DNA of the CDR3 is TGTGCCGGCAGCTCAGCGGGCTCTAGCACAGATACGCAGTATTTT.

This clonotype came up a few times. The chain is built from TRBV10-3 and TRBJ1-2; 9 nucleotides align to TRBD1. The germline CDR1 and CDR2 sequences are ENHRY and SYGVKD. The CDR3 loop spans 15 amino acids. Trimming removed 2 bases from V and 8 bases from J; junction bases left unmatched: 9. In nucleotides, the CDR3 is TGTGCCATCAGTGAGAGACAGGGGGTTTCGCAGGGCTACACCTTC. This encodes CAISERQGVSQGYTF.

In this sample, this clonotype turned up once. The chain is built from TRBV20-1 and TRBJ1-2; D is ambiguous. Germline CDR1 reads DFQATT; CDR2 reads SNEGSKA (reference sequence). The CDR3 length is 13 residues. Deletions cut 3 bases from V and 3 bases from J, with 11 bases between. The CDR3 region has the DNA TGCAGTGCTAGCGGTGACAACGACTATGGCTACACCTTC. Protein sequence: CSASGDNDYGYTF.

This clonotype came up a few times. The chain employs TRBV6-5 and TRBJ2-1, with D possibly matching TRBD2 (6 bases). Germline values: CDR1 MNHEY, CDR2 SVGAGI. There are 15 residues in the CDR3. The V end lost 5 bases, the J end lost 6 bases, and 17 bases lay between the germline ends. The CDR3 region is CASSQRGFRGNEQFF. The CDR3 nucleotides are TGTGCCAGCAGTCAACGGGGGTTTCGGGGCAATGAGCAGTTCTTC.

This clonotype was detected only a few times. The V gene is TRBV5-1, the J gene TRBJ2-4; D is perhaps TRBD2 (5 bases). Deletions cut 2 bases from V and 0 bases from J, with 12 bases between. This CDR3 has 16 amino acids. Germline V gene lookup returns CDR1 SGHRS and CDR2 YFSETQ. The CDR3 sequence: CASSFTQEEAKNIQYF. The DNA for the CDR3 is TGCGCCAGCAGCTTTACGCAGGAGGAAGCCAAAAACATTCAGTACTTC.

The chain carries TRBV14 and TRBJ2-7, with 9 bases aligning to TRBD2. Germline V gives CDR1 SGHDN, CDR2 FVKESK. The CDR3 has 15 amino acids. The V and J ends lost 5 bases and 7 bases, in that order; junction bases with no gene match: 12. CDR3 nucleotide sequence: TGTGCCAGCAGCTTACTAGCGGGTACATCCAGTGAGCAGTACTTC. It specifies CASSLLAGTSSEQYF.

This clonotype was found once. The chain employs TRBV7-3 and TRBJ2-5, with no clear D. V lost 1 base and J lost 11, with 8 bases in between. This CDR3 contains 11 residues. CDR1 is SGHTA and CDR2 is FQGTGA in the germline V gene. The CDR3 protein is CASSLNDEQYF. The CDR3 region has the DNA TGTGCCAGCAGCTTAAATGATGAGCAGTACTTC.

The chain carries TRBV20-1 and TRBJ2-5; D call uncertain. The germline V and J ends were trimmed by 1 base and 1 base, with 10 bases remaining between them. The CDR3 is 14 residues long. Per the germline V gene, CDR1 is DFQATT and CDR2 is SNEGSKA (reference sequence). The CDR3 loop is CSARARRIQETQYF. CDR3 coding DNA: TGCAGTGCTAGAGCGCGACGGATCCAAGAGACCCAGTACTTC.

The chain links TRBV4-2 to TRBJ2-7; D tentatively reads TRBD1 or TRBD2 (5 bases each). Judging by the DNA end, TRBJ2-5 fits better; the J call may be wrong. This CDR3 has 15 amino acids. Germline V lookup: CDR1 LGHNA, CDR2 YNFKEQ. The CDR3, as DNA: TGTGCCAGCAGCCAACAGAGGGGTGGTGGGGAGACCCAGTACTTC. This encodes CASSQQRGGGETQYF.

This chain links TRBV2 with TRBJ2-5, with D possibly being TRBD1 (6 bases). The germline V gene encodes CDR1 SNHLY and CDR2 FYNNEI. The CDR3 consists of 13 residues. The V and J ends lost 6 bases and 4 bases respectively, with 12 bases between them. The CDR3 protein is CASRDTGRETQYF. The DNA of the CDR3 is TGTGCCAGCAGGGATACAGGGCGAGAGACCCAGTACTTC.

This sequence joins TRBV4-2 and TRBJ2-1; weak D call: TRBD2 (6 bases). Germline V gene data show CDR1 as LGHNA and CDR2 as YNFKEQ. V was shortened by 4 bases and J by 5 bases, with 27 bases between the two germline ends. The CDR3 sequence is 19 residues long. This CDR3 reads CASSRTDVRAGTAHNEQFF. CDR3 nucleotides: TGTGCCAGCAGCCGCACCGACGTTCGGGCGGGAACAGCCCACAATGAGCAGTTCTTC.

The chain combines TRBV28 with TRBJ2-5; 7 bases are a match to TRBD1. The end of the DNA aligns better with TRBJ2-4, so the J call may be wrong. This CDR3 contains 15 residues. Per germline, CDR1 MDHEN and CDR2 SYDVKM. The CDR3 coding sequence is TGTGCCAGCAGTTCATACGGGACAGTGGGTAACATTCAGTACTTC. This sequence encodes CASSSYGTVGNIQYF.

This clonotype was recorded once. The chain has TRBV15 and TRBJ2-1, with a possible D match to TRBD1 (6 bases). The J call may be faulty, since TRBJ2-7 better matches the DNA end. The CDR3 covers 14 residues. The germline V gene encodes CDR1 LNHNV and CDR2 YYDKDF (reference sequence). CDR3 DNA: TGTGCCACCAGCAAACGGGACACCTACAATGAGCAGTACTTC. Translating gives CATSKRDTYNEQYF.

With regard to this clonotype: A junction boundary mismatches the germline segment, possibly from a read error. The J gene is TRBJ2-7, the V gene TRBV27; 11 bases are shared with TRBD2. Germline V gene sequence: CDR1 MNHEY, CDR2 SMNVEV (reference sequence). This CDR3 contains 15 residues. Here the CDR3 reads CTSSKTSGVSYEQYF. The CDR3 DNA reads TGTACCAGCAGTAAGACTAGCGGGGTCTCCTACGAGCAGTACTTC.

This rearrangement joins TRBV28 to TRBJ1-5; 8 bases are shared with TRBD1. V was pared by 1 base and J by 2 bases, with 4 bases of the junction left unmatched. Germline lookup yields CDR1 MDHEN and CDR2 SYDVKM. This CDR3 spans 16 amino acids. The CDR3 nucleotides are TGTGCCAGCAGTTTATCTGCGACAGGGGGCAATCAGCCCCAGCATTTT. Translating gives CASSLSATGGNQPQHF.

This clonotype was observed at least ten times. This chain connects TRBV4-1 to TRBJ2-4, with 11 bases identical to TRBD2. CDR1 MGHRA and CDR2 YSYEKL come from the germline V gene. The CDR3 is made up of 17 amino acids. Trimming cost V 0 bases and J 1 base; bases outside gene matches: 2. The CDR3 sequence is CASSQDASGRAKNIQYF. CDR3 nucleotides: TGCGCCAGCAGCCAAGATGCTAGCGGGAGGGCCAAAAACATTCAGTACTTC.

The count of this clonotype is one. V gene TRBV20-1 combines with J gene TRBJ2-1; tentatively, D is TRBD1 (5 bases). The CDR3 runs to 15 residues. V was cut by 2 bases and J by 8 bases, with 19 bases left in between. Germline V CDR1 and CDR2: DFQATT, SNEGSKA (reference sequence). CDR3 DNA sequence: TGCAGTGCTAGATCACCTCAGGGAATTATGGATGAGCAGTTCTTC. Its translation is CSARSPQGIMDEQFF.

The chain joins TRBV15 to TRBJ2-1, with D possibly TRBD2 on 6 matching bases. The length of the CDR3 is 14 residues. V dropped 5 bases and J dropped 0 bases, with 8 bases sitting between them. CDR1 LNHNV and CDR2 YYDKDF come from the germline V gene (reference sequence). CDR3 in amino acids: CATSHSGSYNEQFF. The CDR3 DNA sequence: TGTGCCACCAGCCATAGCGGCTCCTACAATGAGCAGTTCTTC.

The chain recombines TRBV13 with TRBJ2-1, with 7 bases lining up with TRBD1. The CDR3 runs to 16 residues. The J segment lost 2 bases and the V segment lost 5 bases, leaving 9 bases of the junction unmatched. Per the germline V gene, CDR1 is PRHDT and CDR2 is FYEKMQ (reference sequence). The CDR3 DNA sequence: TGTGCCAGCAGCCCAGAGGGACAGTTTCCCTACAATGAGCAGTTCTTC. This encodes CASSPEGQFPYNEQFF.

The V and J genes are TRBV15 and TRBJ2-3, with TRBD1 matching 8 bases. Germline loops: CDR1 LNHNV, CDR2 YYDKDF (reference sequence). The V and J ends lost 8 bases and 4 bases, in that order; junction bases with no gene match: 5. The CDR3 covers 13 residues. The CDR3 nucleotides are TGTGCCACCGGGACAGGAATGGCAGATACGCAGTATTTT. This encodes CATGTGMADTQYF.

There are a few counts of this clonotype. The rearrangement links TRBV27 to TRBJ2-1, with D possibly matching TRBD2 (6 bases). The V end lost 2 bases, the J end lost 12 bases, and 11 bases lay between the germline ends. This CDR3 contains 12 residues. The germline V gene has CDR1 MNHEY and CDR2 SMNVEV (reference sequence). In DNA form, the CDR3 reads TGTGCCAGCAGTTTACCGGCCGGGGGGCAGTTCTTC. This sequence encodes CASSLPAGGQFF.

This sequence joins TRBV14 and TRBJ1-6; weak D call: TRBD1 (6 bases). CDR3 length equals 13 residues. CDR1 and CDR2 from the germline V gene are SGHDN and FVKESK. V lost 4 bases and J 12 bases, leaving 13 bases between the germline ends. CDR3 residues: CASSLSRGVPLHF. CDR3 sequence (DNA): TGTGCCAGCAGCCTTTCCAGGGGAGTACCCCTCCACTTT.

J is TRBJ2-1 and V is TRBV7-9; the match to TRBD2 covers 11 bases. The CDR3 consists of 16 residues. The ends lost 5 bases at V and 4 bases at J; junction bases unmatched: 7. Germline CDR1 SEHNR, CDR2 FQNEAQ (reference sequence). The CDR3 sequence: CASSLTGLADYNEQFF. The CDR3 region has the DNA TGTGCCAGCAGCCTGACGGGACTAGCGGATTACAATGAGCAGTTCTTC.

The V call is TRBV20-1, the J call TRBJ2-3; D is ambiguous. This CDR3 is 13 amino acids long. Germline CDR1 DFQATT, CDR2 SNEGSKA (reference sequence). Trimming cost V 2 bases and J 4 bases, with 10 bases left between them. CDR3 loop: CSARSSPADTQYF. The CDR3 nucleotides read TGCAGTGCTAGATCAAGCCCAGCAGATACGCAGTATTTT.

Remarks on this clonotype: A read error may be the cause here, since a much bigger clone is one base away. This CDR3 reads CASSESVDGGNEQYF. For the CDR3, the DNA is TGCGCCAGCAGTGAGTCGGTGGACGGGGGCAATGAGCAGTACTTC. The chain recombines TRBV10-2 with TRBJ2-5; tentatively, D is TRBD1 or TRBD2 (6 bases each). This CDR3 spans 15 amino acids. V lost 0 bases and J lost 11, with 19 bases in between. The V gene's germline CDR1 is WSHSY and CDR2 SAAADI.

This clonotype came up a few times. Written as DNA, the CDR3 is TGCGCCAGCAGCCAAGAGGGGGTGACTAGCGTTTACTACGAGCAGTACTTC. Amino acids: CASSQEGVTSVYYEQYF. The J gene is TRBJ2-7, the V gene TRBV4-1; 8 bases map to TRBD2. After removal of 0 bases from V and 3 bases from J, the junction contained 10 bases not matched to a gene. The CDR3 covers 17 residues. CDR1 is MGHRA and CDR2 is YSYEKL in the germline V gene.

The chain has TRBV20-1 and TRBJ2-5; D unclear. The CDR3 contains 15 residues. Germline CDR1 is DFQATT and CDR2 is SNEGSKA (reference sequence). V was shortened by 1 base and J by 0 bases, with 12 bases between the two germline ends. The CDR3 loop reads CSARALGQDQETQYF. The DNA for the CDR3 is TGCAGTGCTAGAGCTCTGGGCCAAGACCAAGAGACCCAGTACTTC.